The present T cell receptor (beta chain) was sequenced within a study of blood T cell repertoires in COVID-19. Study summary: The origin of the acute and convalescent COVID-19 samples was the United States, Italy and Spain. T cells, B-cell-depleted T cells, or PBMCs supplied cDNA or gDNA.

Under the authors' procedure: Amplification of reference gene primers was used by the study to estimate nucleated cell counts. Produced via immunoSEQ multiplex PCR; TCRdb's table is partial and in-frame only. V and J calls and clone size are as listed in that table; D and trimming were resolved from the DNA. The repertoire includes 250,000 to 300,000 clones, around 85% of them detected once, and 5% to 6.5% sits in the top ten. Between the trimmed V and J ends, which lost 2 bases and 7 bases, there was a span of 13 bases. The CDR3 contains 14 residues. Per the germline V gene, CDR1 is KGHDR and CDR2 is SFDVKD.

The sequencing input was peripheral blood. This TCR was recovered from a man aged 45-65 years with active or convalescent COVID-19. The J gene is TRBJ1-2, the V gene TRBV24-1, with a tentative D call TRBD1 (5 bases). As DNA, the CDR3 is TGTGCCACCAGTGATTCGGGGCCAGCGGGTGGCTACACCTTC. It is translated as CATSDSGPAGGYTF.